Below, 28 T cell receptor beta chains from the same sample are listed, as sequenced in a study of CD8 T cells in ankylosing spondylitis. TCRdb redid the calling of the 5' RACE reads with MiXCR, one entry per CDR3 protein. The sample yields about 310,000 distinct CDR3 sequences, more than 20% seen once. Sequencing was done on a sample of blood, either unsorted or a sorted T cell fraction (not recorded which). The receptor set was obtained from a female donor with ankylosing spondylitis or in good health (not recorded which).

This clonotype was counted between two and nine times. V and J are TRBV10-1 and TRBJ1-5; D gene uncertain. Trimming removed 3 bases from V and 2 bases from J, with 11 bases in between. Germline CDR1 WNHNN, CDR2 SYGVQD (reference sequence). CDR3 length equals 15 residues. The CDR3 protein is CASSEGGSGNQPQHF. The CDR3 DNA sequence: TGCGCCAGCAGTGAAGGCGGGAGTGGCAATCAGCCCCAGCATTTT.

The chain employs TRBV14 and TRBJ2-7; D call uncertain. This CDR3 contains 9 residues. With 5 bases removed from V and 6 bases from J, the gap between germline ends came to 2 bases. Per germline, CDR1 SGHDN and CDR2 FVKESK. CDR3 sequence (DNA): TGTGCCAGCAGCGGCGAGCAGTACTTC. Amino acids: CASSGEQYF.

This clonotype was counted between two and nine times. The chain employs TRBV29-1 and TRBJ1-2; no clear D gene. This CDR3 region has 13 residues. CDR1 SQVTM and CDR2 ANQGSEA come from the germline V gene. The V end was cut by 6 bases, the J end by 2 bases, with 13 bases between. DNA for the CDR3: TGCAGCGTCGCCCTTATTGAAAACTATGGCTACACCTTC. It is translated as CSVALIENYGYTF.

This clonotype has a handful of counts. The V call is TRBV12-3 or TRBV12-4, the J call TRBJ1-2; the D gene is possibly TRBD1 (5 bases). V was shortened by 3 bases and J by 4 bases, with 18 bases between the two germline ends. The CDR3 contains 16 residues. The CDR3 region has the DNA TGTGCCAGCAGTTTCCGTACTGGGACCATCACCTATGGCTACACCTTC. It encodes CASSFRTGTITYGYTF.

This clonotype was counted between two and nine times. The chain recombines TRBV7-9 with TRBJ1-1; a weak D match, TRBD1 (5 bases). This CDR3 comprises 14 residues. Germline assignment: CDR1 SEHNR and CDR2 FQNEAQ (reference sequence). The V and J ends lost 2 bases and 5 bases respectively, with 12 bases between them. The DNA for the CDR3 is TGTGCCAGCAGCTTAATACCCGACAGTACTGAAGCTTTCTTT. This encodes CASSLIPDSTEAFF.

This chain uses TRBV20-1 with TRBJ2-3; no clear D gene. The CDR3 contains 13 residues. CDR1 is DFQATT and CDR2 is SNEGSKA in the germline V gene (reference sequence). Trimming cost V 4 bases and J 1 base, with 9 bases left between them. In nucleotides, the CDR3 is TGCAGTGCTAAGCTTCCTGGCACAGATACGCAGTATTTT. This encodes CSAKLPGTDTQYF.

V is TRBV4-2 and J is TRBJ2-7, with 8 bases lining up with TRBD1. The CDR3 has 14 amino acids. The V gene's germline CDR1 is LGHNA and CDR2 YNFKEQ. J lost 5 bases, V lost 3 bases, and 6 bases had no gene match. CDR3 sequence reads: CASSQGTGLDEQYF. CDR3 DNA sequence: TGTGCCAGCAGCCAGGGGACAGGTCTCGACGAGCAGTACTTC.

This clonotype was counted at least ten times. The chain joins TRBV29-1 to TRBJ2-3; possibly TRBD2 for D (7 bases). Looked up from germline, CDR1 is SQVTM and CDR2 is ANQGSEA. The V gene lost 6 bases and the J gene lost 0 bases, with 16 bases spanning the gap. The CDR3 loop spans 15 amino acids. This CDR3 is CSVPVGGASTDTQYF. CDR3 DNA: TGCAGCGTCCCCGTAGGGGGGGCTAGCACAGATACGCAGTATTTT.

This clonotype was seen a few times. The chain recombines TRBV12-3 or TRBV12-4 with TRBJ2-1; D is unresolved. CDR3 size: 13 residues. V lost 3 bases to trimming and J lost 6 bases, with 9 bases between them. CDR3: CASSLDGRNEQFF. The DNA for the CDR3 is TGTGCCAGCAGTTTGGATGGGCGCAATGAGCAGTTCTTC.

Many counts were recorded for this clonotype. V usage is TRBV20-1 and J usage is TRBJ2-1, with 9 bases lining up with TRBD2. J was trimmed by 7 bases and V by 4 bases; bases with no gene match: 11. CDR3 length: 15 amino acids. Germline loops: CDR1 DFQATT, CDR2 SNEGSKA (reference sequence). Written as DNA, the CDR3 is TGCAGTGCTACCCCCACTAGCGGGCAGCTTAATGAGCAGTTCTTC. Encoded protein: CSATPTSGQLNEQFF.

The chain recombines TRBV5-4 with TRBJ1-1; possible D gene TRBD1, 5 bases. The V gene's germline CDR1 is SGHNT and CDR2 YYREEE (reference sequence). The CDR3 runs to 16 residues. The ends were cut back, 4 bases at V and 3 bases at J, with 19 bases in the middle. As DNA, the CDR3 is TGTGCCAGCAGCCCACGAGTGGGGCTAGGGCACACTGAAGCTTTCTTT. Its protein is CASSPRVGLGHTEAFF.

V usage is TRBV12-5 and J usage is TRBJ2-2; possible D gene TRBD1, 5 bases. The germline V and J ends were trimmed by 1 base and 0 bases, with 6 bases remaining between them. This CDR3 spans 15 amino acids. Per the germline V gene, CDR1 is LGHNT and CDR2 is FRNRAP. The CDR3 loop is CASGLGQSNTGELFF. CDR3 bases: TGTGCTAGTGGTTTGGGACAGTCGAACACCGGGGAGCTGTTTTTT.

The CDR3 region has the DNA TGTGCCAGCAGTTTTGGCGGACAGGGGGCGGGAGAGCAGTACTTC. Translated, it gives CASSFGGQGAGEQYF. The gene calls are TRBV12-3 or TRBV12-4 and TRBJ2-7, with TRBD1 matching over 11 bases. J was trimmed by 7 bases and V by 3 bases; bases with no gene match: 8. The CDR3 is made up of 15 amino acids.

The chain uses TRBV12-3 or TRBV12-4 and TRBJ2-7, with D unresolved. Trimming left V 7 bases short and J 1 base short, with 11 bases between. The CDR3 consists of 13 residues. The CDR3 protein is CASTRVSSYEQYF. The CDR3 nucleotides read TGTGCCAGCACTCGGGTCTCTTCCTACGAGCAGTACTTC.

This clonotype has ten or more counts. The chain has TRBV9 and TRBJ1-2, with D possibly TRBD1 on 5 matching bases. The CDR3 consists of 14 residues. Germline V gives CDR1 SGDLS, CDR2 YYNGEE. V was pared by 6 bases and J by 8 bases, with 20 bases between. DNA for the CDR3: TGTGCCAGCACCGAGTATCCAGGGCGTCCGGGCTACACCTTC. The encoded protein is CASTEYPGRPGYTF.

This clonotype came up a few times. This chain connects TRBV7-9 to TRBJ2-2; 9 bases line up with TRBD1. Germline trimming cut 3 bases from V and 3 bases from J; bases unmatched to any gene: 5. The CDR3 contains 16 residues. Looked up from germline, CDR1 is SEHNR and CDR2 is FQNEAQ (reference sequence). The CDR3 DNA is TGTGCCAGCAGCTTCGGACAGGGGTCCTACACCGGGGAGCTGTTTTTT. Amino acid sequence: CASSFGQGSYTGELFF.

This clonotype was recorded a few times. The CDR3 loop is CSARDGTSGDTDTQYF. The CDR3 region has the DNA TGCAGTGCTAGAGATGGGACTAGCGGAGACACAGATACGCAGTATTTT. This rearrangement joins TRBV20-1 to TRBJ2-3, with 11 bases aligning to TRBD2. CDR3 size: 16 residues. From germline, CDR1 is DFQATT and CDR2 SNEGSKA (reference sequence). V shed 0 bases, J shed 2 bases, and the junction held 4 bases outside the gene matches.

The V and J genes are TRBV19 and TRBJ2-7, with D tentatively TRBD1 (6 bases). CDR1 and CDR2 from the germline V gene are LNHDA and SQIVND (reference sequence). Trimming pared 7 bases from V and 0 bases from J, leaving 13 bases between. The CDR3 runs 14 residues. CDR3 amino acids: CASTSGQPSYEQYF. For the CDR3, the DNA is TGTGCCAGTACCTCAGGACAGCCCTCCTACGAGCAGTACTTC.

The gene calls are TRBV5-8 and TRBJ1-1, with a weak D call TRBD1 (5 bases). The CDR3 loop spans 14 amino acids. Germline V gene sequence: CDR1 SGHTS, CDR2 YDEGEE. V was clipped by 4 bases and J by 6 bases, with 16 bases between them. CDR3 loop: CASSLSQGWAEAFF. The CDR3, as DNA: TGTGCCAGCAGCCTGTCCCAGGGTTGGGCTGAAGCTTTCTTT.

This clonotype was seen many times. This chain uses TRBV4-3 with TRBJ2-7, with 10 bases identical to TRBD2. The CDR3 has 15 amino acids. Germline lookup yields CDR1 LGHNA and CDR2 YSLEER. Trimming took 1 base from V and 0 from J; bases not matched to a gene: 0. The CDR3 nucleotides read TGCGCCAGCAGCCAAGGACTAGCGGGCTCCTACGAGCAGTACTTC. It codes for CASSQGLAGSYEQYF.

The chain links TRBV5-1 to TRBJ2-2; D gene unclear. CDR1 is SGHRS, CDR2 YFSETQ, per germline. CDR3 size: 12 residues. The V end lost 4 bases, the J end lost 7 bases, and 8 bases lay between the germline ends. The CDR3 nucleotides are TGCGCCAGCAGCATCACCGGCGGGGAGCTGTTTTTT. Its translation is CASSITGGELFF.

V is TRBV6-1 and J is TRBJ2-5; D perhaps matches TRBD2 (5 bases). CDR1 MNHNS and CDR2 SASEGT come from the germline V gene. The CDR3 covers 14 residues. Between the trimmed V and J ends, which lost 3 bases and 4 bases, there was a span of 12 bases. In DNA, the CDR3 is TGTGCCAGCAGTGATGTGAGGGTTCGAGAGACCCAGTACTTC. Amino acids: CASSDVRVRETQYF.

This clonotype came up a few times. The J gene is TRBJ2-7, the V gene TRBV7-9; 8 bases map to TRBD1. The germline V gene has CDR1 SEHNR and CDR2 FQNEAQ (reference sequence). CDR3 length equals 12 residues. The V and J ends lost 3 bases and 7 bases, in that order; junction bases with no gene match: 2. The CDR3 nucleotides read TGTGCCAGCAGCTTCAACAGGGGGGAGCAGTACTTC. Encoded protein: CASSFNRGEQYF.

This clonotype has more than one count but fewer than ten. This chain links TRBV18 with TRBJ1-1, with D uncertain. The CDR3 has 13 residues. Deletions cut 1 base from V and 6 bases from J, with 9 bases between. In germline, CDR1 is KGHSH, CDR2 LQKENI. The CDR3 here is CASSPHREAEAFF. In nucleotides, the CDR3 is TGTGCCAGCTCACCACACCGGGAGGCTGAAGCTTTCTTT.

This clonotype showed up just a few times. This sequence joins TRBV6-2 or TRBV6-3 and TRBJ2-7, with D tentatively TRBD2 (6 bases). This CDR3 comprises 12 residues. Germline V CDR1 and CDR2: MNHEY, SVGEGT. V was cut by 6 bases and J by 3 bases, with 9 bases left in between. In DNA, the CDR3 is TGTGCCAGCAGCCGCGGGAACTACGAGCAGTACTTC. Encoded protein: CASSRGNYEQYF.

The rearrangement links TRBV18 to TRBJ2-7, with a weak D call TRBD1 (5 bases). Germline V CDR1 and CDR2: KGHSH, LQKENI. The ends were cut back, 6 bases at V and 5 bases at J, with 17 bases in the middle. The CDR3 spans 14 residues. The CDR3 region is CASSQGLSRDEQYF. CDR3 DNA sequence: TGTGCCAGCTCTCAGGGTCTCTCCAGGGACGAGCAGTACTTC.

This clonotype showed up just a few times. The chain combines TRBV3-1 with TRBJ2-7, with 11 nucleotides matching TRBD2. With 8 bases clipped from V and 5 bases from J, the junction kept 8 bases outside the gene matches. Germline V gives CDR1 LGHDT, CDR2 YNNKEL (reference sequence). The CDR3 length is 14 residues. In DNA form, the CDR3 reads TGTGCCAGCGGAATAGCGGGAGGGACGCACGAGCAGTACTTC. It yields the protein CASGIAGGTHEQYF.

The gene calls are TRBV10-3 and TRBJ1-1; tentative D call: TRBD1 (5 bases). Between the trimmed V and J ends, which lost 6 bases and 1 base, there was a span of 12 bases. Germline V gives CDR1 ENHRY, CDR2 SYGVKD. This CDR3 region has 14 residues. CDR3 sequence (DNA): TGTGCCATCAGGCTAGCGGGGCAGAACACTGAAGCTTTCTTT. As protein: CAIRLAGQNTEAFF.